This TCR beta chain originates from a study of blood T cell repertoires in COVID-19. Study in general: Sample material is recorded as cDNA or gDNA derived from T cells, B-cell-depleted T cells, or PBMCs.

Categorization into cohorts depended on clinical history that participants reported. The study counted Cohort 3 donors as recovered given two negative PCRs, clearance, or symptom resolution. Libraries were prepared by immunoSEQ multiplex PCR; TCRdb keeps only in-frame clonotypes and omits some of them. The top ten hold 1.3% of the sample, which has approximately 400,000 clones, roughly 86% seen once. This clone was observed a few times. Germline lookup yields CDR1 SGHRS and CDR2 YFSETQ. The CDR3 runs 15 residues. V gave up 0 bases and J gave up 4 bases; unmatched junction bases: 3. Sequenced material: PBMCs or T cells enriched from blood (not recorded which). V is TRBV5-1 and J is TRBJ1-2; 10 bases map to TRBD1. The origin of this receptor is a man younger than 45 who had recovered from COVID-19. CDR3 sequence reads: CASSLGGQGSYGYTF. CDR3 DNA sequence: TGCGCCAGCAGCTTGGGGGGACAGGGGAGCTATGGCTACACCTTC.